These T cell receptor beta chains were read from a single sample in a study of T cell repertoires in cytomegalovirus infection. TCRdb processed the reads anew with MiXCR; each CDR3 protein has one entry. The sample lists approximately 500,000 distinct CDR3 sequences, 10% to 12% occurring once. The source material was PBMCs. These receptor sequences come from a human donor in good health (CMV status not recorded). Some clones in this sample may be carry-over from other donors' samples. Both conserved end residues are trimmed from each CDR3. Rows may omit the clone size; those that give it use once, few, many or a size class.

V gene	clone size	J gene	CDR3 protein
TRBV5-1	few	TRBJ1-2	ASSSDLGSGYT
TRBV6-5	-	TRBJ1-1	ASGRDSLSTEAF
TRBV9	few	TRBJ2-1	ASSAFDGNEQF
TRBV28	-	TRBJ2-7	ASLKSGADLRYEQY
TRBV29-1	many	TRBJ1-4	SVSTGTGNEKLF
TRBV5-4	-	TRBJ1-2	ASSLADNYGYT
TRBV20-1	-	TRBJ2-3	SCELRQGATDTQY
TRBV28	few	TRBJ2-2	ASRATGSGELF
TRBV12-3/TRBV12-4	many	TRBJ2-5	ASSLDALGGPSQETQY
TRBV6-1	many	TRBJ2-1	ASRPQRLSYNEQF
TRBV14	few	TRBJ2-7	ASSHRQGPNYEQY
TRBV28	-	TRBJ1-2	ASRDSANGYT
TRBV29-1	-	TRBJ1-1	SVPQAGGRAF
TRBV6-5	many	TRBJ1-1	ASSYSEGTEAF
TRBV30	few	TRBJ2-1	AWSPGGDEQF
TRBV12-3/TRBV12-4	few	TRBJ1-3	ASSLRGGGRGNTIY
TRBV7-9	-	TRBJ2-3	ASSLGGAGNRDTQY
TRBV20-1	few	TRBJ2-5	SADPSGTGTQY
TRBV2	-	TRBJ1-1	ASSESNVAEAF
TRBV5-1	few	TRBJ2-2	ASSLVGLAGSSTGELF
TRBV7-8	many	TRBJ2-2	ASSGPASGGGELF
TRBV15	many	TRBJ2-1	ATSRQYGTRRGHEQF
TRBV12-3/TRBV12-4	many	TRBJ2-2	ASSFTGELF
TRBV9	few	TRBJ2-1	ASSVESGGFREQF
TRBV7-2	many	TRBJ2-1	ASSRTTEQF
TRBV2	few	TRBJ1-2	ASSTRTVGYT
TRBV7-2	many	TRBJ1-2	ASRDPGVWGYT
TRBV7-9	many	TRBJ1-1	ASSQQGFTEAF
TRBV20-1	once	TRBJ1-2	SAREGQPYGYT
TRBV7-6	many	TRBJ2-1	ASSSDRGRDEQF
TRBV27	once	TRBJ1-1	ASRPPGGNTEAF
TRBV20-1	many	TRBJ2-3	SASTSGSTDTQY
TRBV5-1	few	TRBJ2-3	ASTTASQDTQY
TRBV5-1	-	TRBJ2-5	ASGSGRLATQY
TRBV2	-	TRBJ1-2	ASRGQGGGYGYT
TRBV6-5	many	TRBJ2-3	ASSYSRGDTQY
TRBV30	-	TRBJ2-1	AWTPGTGGPGQF